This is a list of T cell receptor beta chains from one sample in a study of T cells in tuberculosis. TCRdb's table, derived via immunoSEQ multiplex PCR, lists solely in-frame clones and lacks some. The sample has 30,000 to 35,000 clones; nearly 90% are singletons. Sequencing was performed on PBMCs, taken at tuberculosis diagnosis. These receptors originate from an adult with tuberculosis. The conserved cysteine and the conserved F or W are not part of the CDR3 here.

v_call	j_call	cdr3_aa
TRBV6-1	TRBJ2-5	ASSEAHGRLETQY
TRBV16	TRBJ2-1	ASSQFLREGLDEQF
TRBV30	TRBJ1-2	AWSAGGQGDGYT
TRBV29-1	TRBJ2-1	SSGGPGKEQF
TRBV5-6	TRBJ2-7	ASTKIDGTTETYEQY
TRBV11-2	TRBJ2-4	ASSSRAGLDLAKNIQY
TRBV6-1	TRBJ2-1	ASSGRTGDEQF
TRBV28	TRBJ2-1	ASNLLDRVDNEQF
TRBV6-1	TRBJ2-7	ASNPGTVGYEQY
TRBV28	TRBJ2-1	ASSLGGDLHEQF